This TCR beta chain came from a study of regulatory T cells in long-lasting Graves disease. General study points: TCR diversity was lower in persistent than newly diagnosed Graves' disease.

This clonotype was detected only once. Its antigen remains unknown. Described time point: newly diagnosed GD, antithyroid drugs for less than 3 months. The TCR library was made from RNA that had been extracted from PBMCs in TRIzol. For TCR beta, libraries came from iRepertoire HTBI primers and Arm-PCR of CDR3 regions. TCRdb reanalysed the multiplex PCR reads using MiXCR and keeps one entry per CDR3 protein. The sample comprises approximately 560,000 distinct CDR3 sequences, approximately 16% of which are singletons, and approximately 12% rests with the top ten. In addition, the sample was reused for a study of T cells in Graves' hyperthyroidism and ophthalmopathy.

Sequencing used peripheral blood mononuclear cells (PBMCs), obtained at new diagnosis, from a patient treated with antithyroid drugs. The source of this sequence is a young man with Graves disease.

As DNA, the CDR3 is TGTGCCAGCAGTTACGGCCCAGGGCAAGTCACTAACTATGGCTACACCTTC. Translating it yields CASSYGPGQVTNYGYTF. The chain uses TRBV6-5 and TRBJ1-2, with D possibly TRBD1 on 5 matching bases. The CDR3 loop spans 17 amino acids. Trimming pared 2 bases from V and 0 bases from J, leaving 16 bases between. Germline CDR1 and CDR2: MNHEY and SVGAGI.